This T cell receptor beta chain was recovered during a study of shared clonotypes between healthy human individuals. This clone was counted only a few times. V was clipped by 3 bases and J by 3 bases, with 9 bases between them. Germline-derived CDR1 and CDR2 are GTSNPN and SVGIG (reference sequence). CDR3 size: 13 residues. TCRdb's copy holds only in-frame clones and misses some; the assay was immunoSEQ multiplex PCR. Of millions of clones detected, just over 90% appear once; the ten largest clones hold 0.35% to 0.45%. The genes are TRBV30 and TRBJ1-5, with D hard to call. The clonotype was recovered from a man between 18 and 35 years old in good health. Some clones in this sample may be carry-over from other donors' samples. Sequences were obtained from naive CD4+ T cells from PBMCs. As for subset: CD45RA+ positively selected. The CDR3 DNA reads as TGTGCCTGGAGAGGGCAGTTCAATCAGCCCCAGCATTTT. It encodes CAWRGQFNQPQHF.